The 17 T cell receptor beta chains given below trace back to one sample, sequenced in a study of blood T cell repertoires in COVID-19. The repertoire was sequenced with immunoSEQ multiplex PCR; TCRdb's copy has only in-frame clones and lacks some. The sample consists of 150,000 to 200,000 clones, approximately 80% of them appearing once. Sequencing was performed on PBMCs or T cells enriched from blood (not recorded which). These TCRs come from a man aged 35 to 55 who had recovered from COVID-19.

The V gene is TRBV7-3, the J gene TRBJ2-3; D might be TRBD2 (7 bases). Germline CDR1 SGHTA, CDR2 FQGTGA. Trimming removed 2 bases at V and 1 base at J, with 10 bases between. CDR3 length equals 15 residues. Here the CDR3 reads CASSLAGAGTDTQYF. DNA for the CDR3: TGTGCCAGCAGCTTAGCGGGGGCCGGCACAGATACGCAGTATTTT. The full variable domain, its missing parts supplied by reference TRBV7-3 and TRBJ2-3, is GAGVSQTPSNKVTEKGKYVELRCDPISGHTALYWYRQSLGQGPEFLIYFQGTGAADDSGLPNDRFFAVRPEGSVSTLKIQRTERGDSAVYLCASSLAGAGTDTQYFGPGTRLTVL.

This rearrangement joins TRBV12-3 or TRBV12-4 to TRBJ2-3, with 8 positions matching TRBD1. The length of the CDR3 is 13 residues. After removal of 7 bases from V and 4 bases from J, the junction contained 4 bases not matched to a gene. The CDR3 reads CASNVDRADTQYF. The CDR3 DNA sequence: TGTGCCAGCAACGTGGACAGGGCAGATACGCAGTATTTT.

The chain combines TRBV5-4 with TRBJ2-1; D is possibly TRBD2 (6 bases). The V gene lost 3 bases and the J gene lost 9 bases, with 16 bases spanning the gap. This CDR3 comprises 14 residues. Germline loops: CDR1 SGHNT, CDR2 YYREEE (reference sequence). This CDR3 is CASSSSGPMGEQFF. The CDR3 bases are TGTGCCAGCAGCTCCAGCGGGCCTATGGGTGAGCAGTTCTTC. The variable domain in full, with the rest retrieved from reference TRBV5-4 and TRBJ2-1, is ETGVTQSPTHLIKTRGQQVTLRCSSQSGHNTVSWYQQALGQGPQFIFQYYREEENGRGNFPPRFSGLQFPNYSSELNVNALELDDSALYLCASSSSGPMGEQFFGPGTRLTVL.

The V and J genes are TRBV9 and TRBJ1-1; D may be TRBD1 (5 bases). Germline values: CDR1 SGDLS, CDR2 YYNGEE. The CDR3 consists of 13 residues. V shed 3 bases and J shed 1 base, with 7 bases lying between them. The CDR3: CASSAQGNTEAFF. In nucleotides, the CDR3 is TGTGCCAGCAGCGCGCAGGGGAACACTGAAGCTTTCTTT. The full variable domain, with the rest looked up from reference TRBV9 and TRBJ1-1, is DSGVTQTPKHLITATGQRVTLRCSPRSGDLSVYWYQQSLDQGLQFLIQYYNGEERAKGNILERFSAQQFPDLHSELNLSSLELGDSALYFCASSAQGNTEAFFGQGTRLTVV.

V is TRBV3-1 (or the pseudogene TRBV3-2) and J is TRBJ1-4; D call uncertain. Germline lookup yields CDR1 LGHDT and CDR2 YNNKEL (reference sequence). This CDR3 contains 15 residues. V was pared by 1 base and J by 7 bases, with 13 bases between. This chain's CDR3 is CASSQGGAGSEKLFF. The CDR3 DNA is TGTGCCAGCAGCCAAGGGGGAGCGGGCAGTGAAAAACTGTTTTTT.

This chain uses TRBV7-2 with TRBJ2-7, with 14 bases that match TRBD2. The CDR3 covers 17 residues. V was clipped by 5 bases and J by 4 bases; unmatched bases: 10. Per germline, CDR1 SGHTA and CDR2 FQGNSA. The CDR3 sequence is CASSDPLTSGGAYEQYV. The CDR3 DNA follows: TGTGCCAGCAGCGACCCCCTGACTAGCGGGGGGGCGTACGAGCAGTACGTC.

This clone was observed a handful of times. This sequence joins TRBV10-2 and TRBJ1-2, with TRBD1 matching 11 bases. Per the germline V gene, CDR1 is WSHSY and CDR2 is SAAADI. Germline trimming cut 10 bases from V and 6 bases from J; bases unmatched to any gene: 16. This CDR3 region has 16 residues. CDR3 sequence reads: CATATGTGGLGNGYTF. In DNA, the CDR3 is TGCGCCACCGCGACCGGGACAGGGGGTCTTGGGAATGGCTACACCTTC.

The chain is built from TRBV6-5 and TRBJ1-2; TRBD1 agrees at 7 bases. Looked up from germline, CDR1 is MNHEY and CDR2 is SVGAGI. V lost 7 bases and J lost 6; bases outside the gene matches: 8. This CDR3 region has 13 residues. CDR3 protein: CASKLDRVHGYTF. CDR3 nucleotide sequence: TGTGCCAGCAAACTCGACAGGGTACATGGCTACACCTTC.

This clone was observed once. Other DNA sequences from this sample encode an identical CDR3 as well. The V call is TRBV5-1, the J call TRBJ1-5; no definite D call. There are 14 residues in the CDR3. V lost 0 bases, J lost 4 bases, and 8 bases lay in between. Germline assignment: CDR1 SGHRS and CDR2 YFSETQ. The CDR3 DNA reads TGCGCCAGCAGCTTGGGCTCGGGGAATCAGCCCCAGCATTTT. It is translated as CASSLGSGNQPQHF.

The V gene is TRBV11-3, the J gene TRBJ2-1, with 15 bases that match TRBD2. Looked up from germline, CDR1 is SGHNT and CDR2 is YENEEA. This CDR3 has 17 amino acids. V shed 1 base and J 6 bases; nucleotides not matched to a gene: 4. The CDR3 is CASSLARTSGGANEQFF. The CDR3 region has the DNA TGTGCCAGCAGCTTAGCTCGGACTAGCGGGGGGGCCAATGAGCAGTTCTTC.

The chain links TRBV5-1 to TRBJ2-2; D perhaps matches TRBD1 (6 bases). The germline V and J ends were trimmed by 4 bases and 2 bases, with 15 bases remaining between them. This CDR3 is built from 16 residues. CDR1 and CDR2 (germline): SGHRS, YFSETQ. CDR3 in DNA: TGCGCCAGCAGCGGTGGACAGACTCCAAACACCGGGGAGCTGTTTTTT. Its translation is CASSGGQTPNTGELFF.

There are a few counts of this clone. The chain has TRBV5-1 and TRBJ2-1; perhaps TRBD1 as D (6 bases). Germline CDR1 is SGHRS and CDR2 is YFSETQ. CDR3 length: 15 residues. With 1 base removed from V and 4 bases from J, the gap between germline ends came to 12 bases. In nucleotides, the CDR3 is TGCGCCAGCAGCTTGACAGGGCGGAATTACAATGAGCAGTTCTTC. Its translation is CASSLTGRNYNEQFF.

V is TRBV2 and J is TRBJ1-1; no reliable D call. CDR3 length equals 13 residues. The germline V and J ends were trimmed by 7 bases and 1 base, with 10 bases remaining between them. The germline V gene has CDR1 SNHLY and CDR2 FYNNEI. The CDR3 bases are TGTGCCAGCACCCCAGGCTGGAACACTGAAGCTTTCTTT. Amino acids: CASTPGWNTEAFF.

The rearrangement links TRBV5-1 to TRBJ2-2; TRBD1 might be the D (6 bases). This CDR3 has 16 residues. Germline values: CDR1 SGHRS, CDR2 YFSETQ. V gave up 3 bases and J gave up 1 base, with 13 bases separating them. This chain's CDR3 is CASSWTGTQNTGELFF. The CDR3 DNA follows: TGCGCCAGCAGCTGGACCGGGACACAGAACACCGGGGAGCTGTTTTTT.

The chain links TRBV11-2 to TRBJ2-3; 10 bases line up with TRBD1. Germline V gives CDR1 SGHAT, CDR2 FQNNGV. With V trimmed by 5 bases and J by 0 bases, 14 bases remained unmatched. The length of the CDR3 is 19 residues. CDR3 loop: CASSRSTQTGGTSTDTQYF. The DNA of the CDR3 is TGTGCCAGCAGCCGCAGCACCCAGACAGGGGGCACTAGCACAGATACGCAGTATTTT.

This CDR3 is CASSGQGDGYTF. CDR3 bases: TGTGCCAGCAGTGGACAGGGTGATGGCTACACCTTC. The genes are TRBV2 and TRBJ1-2, with 7 bases lining up with TRBD1. The trim removed 4 bases at V and 6 bases at J, leaving 2 bases unmatched. In germline, CDR1 is SNHLY, CDR2 FYNNEI. CDR3 length: 12 amino acids.

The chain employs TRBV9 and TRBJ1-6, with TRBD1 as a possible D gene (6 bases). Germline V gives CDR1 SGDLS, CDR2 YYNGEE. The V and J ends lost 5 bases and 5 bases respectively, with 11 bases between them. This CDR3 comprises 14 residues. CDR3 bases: TGTGCCAGCAGGACAGGTAGCGATAATTCACCCCTCCACTTT. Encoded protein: CASRTGSDNSPLHF.